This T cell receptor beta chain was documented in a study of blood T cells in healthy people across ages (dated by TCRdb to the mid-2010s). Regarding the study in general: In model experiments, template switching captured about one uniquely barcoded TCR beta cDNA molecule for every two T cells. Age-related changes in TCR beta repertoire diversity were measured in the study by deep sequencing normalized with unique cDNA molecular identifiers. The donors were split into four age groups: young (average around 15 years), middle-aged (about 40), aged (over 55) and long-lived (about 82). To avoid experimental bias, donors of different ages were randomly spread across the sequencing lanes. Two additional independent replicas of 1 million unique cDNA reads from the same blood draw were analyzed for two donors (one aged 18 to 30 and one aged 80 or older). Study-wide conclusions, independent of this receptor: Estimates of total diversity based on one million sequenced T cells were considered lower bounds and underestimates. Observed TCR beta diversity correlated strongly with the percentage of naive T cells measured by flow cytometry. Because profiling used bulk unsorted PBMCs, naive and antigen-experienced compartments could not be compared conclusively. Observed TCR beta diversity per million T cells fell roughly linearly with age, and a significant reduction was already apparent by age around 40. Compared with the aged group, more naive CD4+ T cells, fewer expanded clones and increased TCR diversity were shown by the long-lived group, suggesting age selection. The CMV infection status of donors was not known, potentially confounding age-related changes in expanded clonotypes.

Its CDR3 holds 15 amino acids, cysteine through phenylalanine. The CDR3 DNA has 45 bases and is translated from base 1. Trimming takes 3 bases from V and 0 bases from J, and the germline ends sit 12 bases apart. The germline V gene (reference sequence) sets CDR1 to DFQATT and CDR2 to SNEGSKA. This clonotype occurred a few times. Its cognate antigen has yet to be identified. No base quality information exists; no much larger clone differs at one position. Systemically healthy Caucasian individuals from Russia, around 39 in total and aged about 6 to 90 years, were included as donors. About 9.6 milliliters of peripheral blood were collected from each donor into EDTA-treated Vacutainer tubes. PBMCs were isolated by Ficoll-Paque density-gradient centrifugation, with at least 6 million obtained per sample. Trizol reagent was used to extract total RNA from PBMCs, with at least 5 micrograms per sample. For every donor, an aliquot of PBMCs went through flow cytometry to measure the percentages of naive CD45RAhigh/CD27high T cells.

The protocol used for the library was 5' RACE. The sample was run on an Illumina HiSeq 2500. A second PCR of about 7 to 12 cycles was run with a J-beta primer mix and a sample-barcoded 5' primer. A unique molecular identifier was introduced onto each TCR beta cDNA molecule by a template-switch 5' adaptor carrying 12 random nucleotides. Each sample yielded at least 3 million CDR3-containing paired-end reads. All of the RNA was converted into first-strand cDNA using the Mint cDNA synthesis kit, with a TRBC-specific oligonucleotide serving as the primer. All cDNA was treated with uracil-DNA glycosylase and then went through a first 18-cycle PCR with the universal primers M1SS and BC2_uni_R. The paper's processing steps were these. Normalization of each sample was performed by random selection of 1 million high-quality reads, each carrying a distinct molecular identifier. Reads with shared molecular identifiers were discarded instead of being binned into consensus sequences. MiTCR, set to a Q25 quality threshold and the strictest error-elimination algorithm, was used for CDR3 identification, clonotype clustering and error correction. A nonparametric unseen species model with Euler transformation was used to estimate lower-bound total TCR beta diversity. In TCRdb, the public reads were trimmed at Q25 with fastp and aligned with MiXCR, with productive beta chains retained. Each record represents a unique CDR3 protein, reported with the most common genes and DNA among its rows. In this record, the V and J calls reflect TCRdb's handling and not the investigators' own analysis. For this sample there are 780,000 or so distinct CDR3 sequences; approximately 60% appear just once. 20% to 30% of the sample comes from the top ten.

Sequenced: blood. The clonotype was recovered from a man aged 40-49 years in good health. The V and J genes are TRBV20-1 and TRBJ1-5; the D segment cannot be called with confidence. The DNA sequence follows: TGCAGTGCTAGTGAGGGTACTAATAGCAATCAGCCCCAGCATTTT. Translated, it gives CSASEGTNSNQPQHF.